This T cell receptor beta chain was captured by sequencing in a study of identifying expanded T cells in peripheral blood. Broader study findings: Approximately 1.1 clones differed between technical replicates, versus around 16 and 19 over time.

The V gene's germline CDR1 is SGHTA and CDR2 FQGTGA. Losses at the gene ends were 1 base for V and 5 bases for J; bases not matched to a gene: 3. The CDR3 length is 16 residues. During the collection period, no donor immune events like infections were recorded. As concerns this clone: Its specificity is unknown.

Repertoires were generated with immunoSEQ multiplex PCR, while TCRdb's copy carries only in-frame clones and drops some. This sample yields roughly 100,000 clones, of which 70% to 90% are seen a single time; 13% to 15% belongs to the top ten. The TCR originated in a person between 18 and 75 years old in good health. The gene calls are TRBV7-3 and TRBJ2-3, with 13 bases identical to TRBD2. The specimen sequenced was blood. The CDR3 DNA reads TGTGCCAGCAGCTTAAAACTAGCGGGAGGGAGAGATACGCAGTATTTT. It is translated as CASSLKLAGGRDTQYF. The variable domain in full, completed from reference TRBV7-3 and TRBJ2-3, reads GAGVSQTPSNKVTEKGKYVELRCDPISGHTALYWYRQSLGQGPEFLIYFQGTGAADDSGLPNDRFFAVRPEGSVSTLKIQRTERGDSAVYLCASSLKLAGGRDTQYFGPGTRLTVL.